The 17 T cell receptor beta chains presented below share a single source sample, sequenced in a study of cytotoxic CD8 clonotypes in ibrutinib-treated CLL. This table comes from immunoSEQ multiplex PCR, and its TCRdb copy is limited to in-frame clones, with some not included. The data show roughly 45,000 clones, 65% seen once. The sequenced sample was PBMCs, obtained after 24 months of ibrutinib treatment. The receptors derive from a human donor with chronic lymphocytic leukemia.

The chain recombines TRBV10-3 with TRBJ1-3, with D maybe TRBD1 (5 bases). CDR3 length equals 17 residues. The germline V gene encodes CDR1 ENHRY and CDR2 SYGVKD. Trimming removed 9 bases from V and 0 bases from J, with 21 bases in between. The CDR3 reads CAICRTGARGSGNTIYF. The CDR3 region has the DNA TGTGCCATTTGTCGAACCGGGGCGAGGGGCTCTGGAAACACCATATATTTT.

At least ten counts were recorded for this clone. V usage is TRBV18 and J usage is TRBJ2-7; TRBD2 matches at 8 bases. The CDR3 length is 16 residues. The germline gives CDR1 KGHSH, CDR2 LQKENI. Trimming at V came to 0 bases and at J to 4 bases, leaving 8 bases not matched to a gene. CDR3: CASSPPRGESGYEQYF. CDR3 nucleotide sequence: TGTGCCAGCTCACCACCGCGGGGGGAGAGCGGATACGAGCAGTACTTC.

This clone has a handful of counts. J is TRBJ2-7 and V is TRBV28; D remains ambiguous. The ends were cut back, 10 bases at V and 1 base at J, with 14 bases in the middle. Per germline, CDR1 MDHEN and CDR2 SYDVKM. The CDR3 is 13 residues long. The CDR3 DNA is TGTGCCACTTCCAGGACCCCTTCCTACGAGCAGTACTTC. Amino acids: CATSRTPSYEQYF.

This clone is classed as medium-sized. The chain employs TRBV18 and TRBJ2-7; TRBD1 matches 8 bases. CDR3 length: 15 residues. V shed 6 bases, J shed 5 bases, and the junction held 12 bases outside the gene matches. In germline, CDR1 is KGHSH, CDR2 LQKENI. The CDR3 DNA reads TGTGCCAGCTCCAAACCGACAGGGGTAAAAGACGAGCAGTACTTC. Its protein product is CASSKPTGVKDEQYF.

The V gene is TRBV2, the J gene TRBJ2-1; 13 nucleotides match TRBD2. There are 12 residues in the CDR3. CDR1 SNHLY and CDR2 FYNNEI come from the germline V gene. With V trimmed by 9 bases and J by 9 bases, 2 bases remained unmatched. CDR3 DNA: TGTGCCAGGGGACTAGCGGGGCGTGAGCAGTTCTTC. Translation gives CARGLAGREQFF. The full variable domain, completed using reference TRBV2 and TRBJ2-1, is EPEVTQTPSHQVTQMGQEVILRCVPISNHLYFYWYRQILGQKVEFLVSFYNNEISEKSEIFDDQFSVERPDGSNFTLKIRSTKLEDSAMYFCARGLAGREQFFGPGTRLTVL.

This clone has more than one count but fewer than ten. V usage is TRBV7-8 and J usage is TRBJ1-2; 8 bases are a match to TRBD1. The ends lost 0 bases at V and 8 bases at J; junction bases unmatched: 11. This CDR3 comprises 16 residues. Per the germline V gene, CDR1 is SGHVS and CDR2 is FQNEAQ. The DNA for the CDR3 is TGTGCCAGCAGCTTAGCCGGGCCGGACAGGGTGGAAGGCTACACCTTC. Amino acid sequence: CASSLAGPDRVEGYTF.

This clone occurred many times. The chain's CDR3 is CSVSGYTF. Written as DNA, the CDR3 is TGCAGCGTGTCGGGCTACACCTTC. V usage is TRBV29-1 and J usage is TRBJ1-2; D is ambiguous. This CDR3 region has 8 residues. Germline V gene data show CDR1 as SQVTM and CDR2 as ANQGSEA. V shed 6 bases and J shed 8 bases, with 4 bases lying between them.

This chain uses TRBV2 with TRBJ2-7; D is ambiguous. V gave up 1 base and J gave up 6 bases, with 7 bases separating them. The CDR3 extends over 12 amino acids. From germline, CDR1 is SNHLY and CDR2 FYNNEI. This CDR3 reads CASSEGTTEQYF. As DNA, the CDR3 is TGTGCCAGCAGTGAAGGAACCACCGAGCAGTACTTC.

V gene TRBV7-9 combines with J gene TRBJ2-1; D gene ambiguous. CDR1 is SEHNR and CDR2 is FQNEAQ in the germline V gene (reference sequence). This CDR3 region has 12 residues. V was clipped by 5 bases and J by 11 bases, with 13 bases between them. The CDR3 sequence: CASSPGQFQQFF. CDR3 in DNA: TGTGCCAGCAGCCCCGGTCAATTCCAGCAGTTCTTC.

The chain recombines TRBV4-2 with TRBJ1-4; no reliable D call. Trimming removed 0 bases from V and 3 bases from J, with 14 bases in between. CDR3 size: 17 residues. The germline gives CDR1 LGHNA, CDR2 YNFKEQ. The DNA of the CDR3 is TGTGCCAGCAGCCAAGACTCCGGCCTGGTTTCTAATGAAAAACTGTTTTTT. Protein product: CASSQDSGLVSNEKLFF.

This sequence joins TRBV5-1 and TRBJ2-2; 7 bases align to TRBD2. Germline V gene sequence: CDR1 SGHRS, CDR2 YFSETQ. The CDR3 runs to 15 residues. The V gene end was trimmed by 4 bases and the J gene end by 4 bases; junction bases not matched to a gene: 7. The CDR3: CASSPRLAGTGELFF. The CDR3 DNA is TGCGCCAGCAGCCCTAGACTAGCTGGCACCGGGGAGCTGTTTTTT.

The J gene is TRBJ2-7, the V gene TRBV27; 10 nucleotides agree with TRBD2. Germline lookup yields CDR1 MNHEY and CDR2 SMNVEV (reference sequence). The CDR3 length is 15 residues. J gave up 2 bases and V 4 bases, and 5 bases lay outside the gene matches. The CDR3 loop reads CASSSQAGGTYEQYF. CDR3 DNA sequence: TGTGCCAGCAGTTCTCAAGCGGGAGGGACCTACGAGCAGTACTTC.

The rearrangement joins TRBV5-1 to TRBJ2-3; 8 bases are a match to TRBD2. The CDR3 covers 16 residues. The V segment lost 4 bases and the J segment 2 bases; nucleotides outside the gene matches: 9. Germline V gene sequence: CDR1 SGHRS, CDR2 YFSETQ. CDR3 nucleotide sequence: TGCGCCAGCAGCCCCCGAGGTAGCGGGGTCACAGATACGCAGTATTTT. It translates to CASSPRGSGVTDTQYF. Filled out from reference TRBV5-1 and TRBJ2-3, the complete variable domain reads KAGVTQTPRYLIKTRGQQVTLSCSPISGHRSVSWYQQTPGQGLQFLFEYFSETQRNKGNFPGRFSGRQFSNSRSEMNVSTLELGDSALYLCASSPRGSGVTDTQYFGPGTRLTVL.

The V and J genes are TRBV23-1 and TRBJ1-2, with 8 bases lining up with TRBD1. TRBV23-1 is classed as an ORF, of uncertain function. CDR3 size: 17 residues. V shed 3 bases, J shed 4 bases, and the junction held 13 bases outside the gene matches. Written as DNA, the CDR3 is TGCGCCAGCAGTCACCCCATCCAGGGGGCTTACCGCTATGGCTACACCTTC. This codes for CASSHPIQGAYRYGYTF.

The V gene is TRBV7-9, the J gene TRBJ2-1; D perhaps matches TRBD1 (5 bases). Germline V gene sequence: CDR1 SEHNR, CDR2 FQNEAQ (reference sequence). V was shortened by 1 base and J by 5 bases, with 15 bases between the two germline ends. This CDR3 has 16 residues. This chain's CDR3 is CASSLGGGRANNEQFF. DNA of the CDR3: TGTGCCAGCAGCTTAGGCGGTGGCAGGGCTAACAATGAGCAGTTCTTC.

This clone was recorded a few times. The chain combines TRBV7-2 with TRBJ1-1; the D is unclear. The CDR3 is 14 residues long. CDR1 and CDR2 (germline): SGHTA, FQGNSA. V dropped 0 bases and J dropped 6 bases, with 11 bases sitting between them. The CDR3 DNA follows: TGTGCCAGCAGCTTAGCCTTATTTGGGTCTGAAGCTTTCTTT. Translating gives CASSLALFGSEAFF.

This chain joins TRBV4-1 and TRBJ2-5; 7 bases agree with TRBD2. The CDR3 has 15 residues. Germline CDR1 MGHRA, CDR2 YSYEKL. Losses at the gene ends were 1 base for V and 4 bases for J; bases not matched to a gene: 6. The CDR3 loop reads CASSQGSSGSETQYF. The CDR3 nucleotides are TGCGCCAGCAGCCAAGGGAGTAGCGGGTCAGAGACCCAGTACTTC.